Below are 13 T cell receptor beta chains sequenced from a single sample in a study of cytomegalovirus exposure and HLA in healthy donors. PCR used 60 Vbeta primers and 13 Jbeta primers. Method: immunoSEQ multiplex PCR; TCRdb's copy keeps in-frame clones and lacks some. The top ten hold 7.5% to 9% of the sample, which has approximately 110,000 clones, more than 65% seen once. The source material was PBMCs. The source is a man in his forties in good health and CMV-seropositive.

The chain carries TRBV30 and TRBJ1-1; the D gene is possibly TRBD1 (5 bases). Germline V gives CDR1 GTSNPN, CDR2 SVGIG (reference sequence). V was shortened by 2 bases and J by 7 bases, with 8 bases between the two germline ends. There are 11 residues in the CDR3. For the CDR3, the DNA is TGTGCCTGGAGTTGGGGGGGTGAAGCTTTCTTT. Translating gives CAWSWGGEAFF.

CDR3 nucleotides: TGTGCCAGCAGCTTAGCGAGCTCCTACAATGAGCAGTTCTTC. Encoded protein: CASSLASSYNEQFF. This chain connects TRBV7-9 to TRBJ2-1, with D unclear. CDR3 length: 14 residues. V lost 0 bases to trimming and J lost 0 bases, with 3 bases between them. Germline CDR1 reads SEHNR; CDR2 reads FQNEAQ (reference sequence).

The chain combines TRBV10-1 with TRBJ2-7; 12 bases fit TRBD2. Germline V gene lookup returns CDR1 WNHNN and CDR2 SYGVQD (reference sequence). The CDR3 is made up of 17 amino acids. J gave up 3 bases and V 2 bases, and 8 bases lay outside the gene matches. The CDR3 coding sequence is TGCGCCAGCAGTGAGGGACCGACTAGCGGGAGCTTCTACGAGCAGTACTTC. Its protein product is CASSEGPTSGSFYEQYF.

This clone was detected only a few times. The chain is built from TRBV27 and TRBJ2-3, with 10 bases that match TRBD2. The V segment lost 5 bases and the J segment 8 bases; nucleotides outside the gene matches: 10. Per the germline V gene, CDR1 is MNHEY and CDR2 is SMNVEV (reference sequence). The CDR3 is 15 amino acids. The CDR3 sequence is CASSPYSGRYITQYF. CDR3 nucleotide sequence: TGTGCCAGCAGTCCCTATAGCGGGAGGTATATTACGCAGTATTTT.

This chain joins TRBV5-6 and TRBJ2-5, with 7 bases matching TRBD2. Looked up from germline, CDR1 is SGHDT and CDR2 is YYEEEE. The V and J ends lost 4 bases and 5 bases, in that order; junction bases with no gene match: 11. The CDR3 length is 15 residues. CDR3 DNA: TGTGCCAGCAGCCCGGACGGGGGAGGGAGTGAGACCCAGTACTTC. It is translated as CASSPDGGGSETQYF.

This sequence joins TRBV18 and TRBJ2-1, with D maybe TRBD1 (5 bases). CDR1 is KGHSH and CDR2 is LQKENI in the germline V gene. This CDR3 contains 14 residues. The ends were cut back, 2 bases at V and 5 bases at J, with 10 bases in the middle. CDR3 nucleotides: TGTGCCAGCTCACCAGGGGCTCCGGACAATGAGCAGTTCTTC. Encoded protein: CASSPGAPDNEQFF.

This chain uses TRBV5-4 with TRBJ1-1; D is unresolved. V lost 4 bases to trimming and J lost 0 bases, with 13 bases between them. The CDR3 is 15 amino acids. Germline values: CDR1 SGHNT, CDR2 YYREEE (reference sequence). The CDR3 is CASSTRQYMNTEAFF. CDR3 coding DNA: TGTGCCAGCAGCACCCGTCAGTACATGAACACTGAAGCTTTCTTT.

The rearrangement links TRBV9 to TRBJ2-1, with TRBD2 matching 14 bases. Germline lookup yields CDR1 SGDLS and CDR2 YYNGEE. V was clipped by 4 bases and J by 9 bases; unmatched bases: 9. The CDR3 has 16 residues. The CDR3 DNA is TGTGCCAGCAGCCAACCCGGACTAGCGGGGGGCAGTGAGCAGTTCTTC. This codes for CASSQPGLAGGSEQFF.

Points on this clone: The junction and the germline gene differ at one end; a read error may be behind it. The chain uses TRBV6-6 and TRBJ2-1; D unclear. The CDR3 totals 11 residues. Germline V CDR1 and CDR2: MNHNY, SVGAGI (reference sequence). The CDR3: CASSSYTEQFF. Written as DNA, the CDR3 is TGTGCCAGCAGTTCTTACACTGAGCAGTTCTTC.

The V and J genes are TRBV14 and TRBJ1-6; possibly TRBD1 for D (6 bases). The CDR3 is 13 amino acids. V dropped 1 base and J dropped 10 bases, with 8 bases sitting between them. Germline-derived CDR1 and CDR2 are SGHDN and FVKESK. The CDR3 sequence: CASSQVQGSPLHF. The DNA for the CDR3 is TGTGCCAGCAGCCAAGTGCAGGGGTCACCCCTCCACTTT.

V is TRBV6-5 and J is TRBJ1-1; a possible D gene is TRBD1 (6 bases). Trimming shortened V by 10 bases and J by 8 bases, and 17 bases separated the two germline ends. Germline V gene lookup returns CDR1 MNHEY and CDR2 SVGAGI. The CDR3 contains 12 residues. The chain's CDR3 is CATQGGGPEAFF. The CDR3 region has the DNA TGTGCCACCCAAGGGGGGGGACCCGAAGCTTTCTTT.

This rearrangement joins TRBV5-4 to TRBJ2-7; a weak D match, TRBD1 (5 bases). This CDR3 has 13 residues. Per germline, CDR1 SGHNT and CDR2 YYREEE (reference sequence). Trimming cost V 0 bases and J 5 bases, with 9 bases left between them. The CDR3 nucleotides read TGTGCCAGCAGCTTGGCCAGGGCCCACGAGCAGTACTTC. It encodes CASSLARAHEQYF.

This chain connects TRBV12-5 to TRBJ1-1; TRBD1 might be the D (5 bases). With 4 bases removed from V and 4 bases from J, the gap between germline ends came to 22 bases. The CDR3 is 17 residues long. Germline V gene sequence: CDR1 LGHNT, CDR2 FRNRAP. The CDR3 loop is CASGSPYAQGTGTEAFF. The CDR3 DNA follows: TGTGCTAGTGGTTCCCCCTATGCCCAGGGAACAGGCACTGAAGCTTTCTTT.